This T cell receptor (beta chain) was found in a study of shared clonotypes between healthy human individuals. For the study at large: CD4 naive and memory got three plates each, CD8 naive two, CD8 memory one. Study results and limitations: Shared across a few donors were about 4.8% of the naive CD4 clonotypes. Generation probability values for non-shared clonotypes were lower than those for clonotypes shared by all four donors.

From germline, CDR1 is SGHVS and CDR2 FNYEAQ. Trimming took off 1 base at V and 2 bases at J, with 13 bases between the two ends. The CDR3 sequence is 16 residues long. Naivety among CD8 cells was defined by CD45RO negativity and positive CCR7 selection, thereby excluding terminally differentiated effector memory CD45RA+ cells. The study drew all its donors from Caucasian adults living in Nashville, Tennessee. Assay: immunoSEQ multiplex PCR; the TCRdb copy retains only in-frame clones and omits some. The sample shows under 1 million clones, 92% of them seen only once. A remark on this clone: What it binds is unknown.

The TCR sequence derives from a man aged 30-40 years in good health. The chain recombines TRBV7-6 with TRBJ2-3, with a weak D call TRBD2 (5 bases). Sequenced input: naive CD8+ T cells sorted from blood. The CDR3 nucleotides read TGTGCCAGCAGCTTAGTGGCTAGCTGGAACACAGATACGCAGTATTTT. Translated: CASSLVASWNTDTQYF.